This entry is about one TCR beta chain. As yet, its antigen is unknown. The entry originates in a study of response to subunit inactivated influenza vaccine. Findings and caveats of the study: T cells newly recruited by each seasonal influenza vaccination are few, the authors suggested.

TCRdb re-called the RT-PCR reads with MiXCR, one entry per CDR3 protein. This sample carries approximately 300,000 distinct CDR3 sequences, approximately 21% of them seen once, and the ten largest clones take 10%. This TCR was recovered from a man aged 50 to 69 who received an inactivated influenza vaccine. Sequencing used PBMCs from blood, obtained about 20 months after vaccination.

CDR3 in DNA: TGTGCCAGCAGTTACCAGACAACGGGCACTGAAGCTTTCTTT. It encodes CASSYQTTGTEAFF. The genes are TRBV2 and TRBJ1-1; no clear D. The V end was cut by 5 bases, the J end by 4 bases, with 14 bases between. There are 14 residues in the CDR3. Germline V CDR1 and CDR2: SNHLY, FYNNEI.